These 10 T cell receptor beta chains share one sample of origin, sequenced in a study of blood T cell repertoires in COVID-19. Clones were sequenced by immunoSEQ multiplex PCR, and TCRdb holds only the in-frame ones, with some missing. The data contain around 140,000 clones, around nine tenths of them seen just once; the ten biggest clones take up roughly a sixth. Input material: peripheral blood. These receptors were taken from a man in his fifties with active or convalescent COVID-19.

The rearrangement joins TRBV11-3 to TRBJ2-1; the match to TRBD1 covers 9 bases. V gave up 0 bases and J gave up 6 bases; unmatched junction bases: 3. The CDR3 extends over 15 amino acids. Germline loops: CDR1 SGHNT, CDR2 YENEEA. The CDR3 nucleotides read TGTGCCAGCAGCTTAGACGGGACAGGGATCAATGAGCAGTTCTTC. Its translation is CASSLDGTGINEQFF.

The V and J genes are TRBV7-9 and TRBJ1-1, with TRBD1 matching 8 bases. Germline CDR1 reads SEHNR; CDR2 reads FQNEAQ (reference sequence). Unmatched junction bases numbered 8, after V lost 8 bases and J lost 6 bases. The CDR3 length is 13 residues. The CDR3 protein is CASEFQGAAEAFF. Here the CDR3 DNA reads TGTGCCAGCGAGTTCCAGGGGGCGGCTGAAGCTTTCTTT.

The J gene is TRBJ2-7, the V gene TRBV7-2; D is ambiguous. V lost 0 bases, J lost 0 bases, and 9 bases lay in between. CDR1 and CDR2 (germline): SGHTA, FQGNSA. CDR3 length: 15 residues. CDR3 DNA: TGTGCCAGCAGCTTAGCGCCAGATTCCTCCTACGAGCAGTACTTC. The encoded protein is CASSLAPDSSYEQYF.

V and J are TRBV6-2 or TRBV6-3 and TRBJ1-1; D possibly corresponds to TRBD1 (5 bases). Between the trimmed V and J ends, which lost 2 bases and 6 bases, there was a span of 13 bases. This CDR3 is 14 amino acids long. Per germline, CDR1 MNHEY and CDR2 SVGEGT. CDR3 loop: CASSYGHHQAEAFF. CDR3 coding DNA: TGTGCCAGCAGTTACGGACACCACCAGGCTGAAGCTTTCTTT.

This sequence joins TRBV4-1 and TRBJ1-3; D is possibly TRBD1 (5 bases). The CDR3 length is 15 residues. Germline-derived CDR1 and CDR2 are MGHRA and YSYEKL. The V gene lost 0 bases and the J gene lost 4 bases, with 10 bases spanning the gap. CDR3 bases: TGCGCCAGCAGCCAAGATAAGGGGTCCGGAAACACCATATATTTT. Translating it yields CASSQDKGSGNTIYF.

The chain has TRBV12-5 and TRBJ2-5; 9 positions match TRBD2. In germline, CDR1 is LGHNT, CDR2 FRNRAP. This CDR3 region has 15 residues. V shed 1 base and J 0 bases; nucleotides not matched to a gene: 0. The CDR3 nucleotides are TGTGCTAGTGGTTTGGGGACTAGCGACCAAGAGACCCAGTACTTC. Protein product: CASGLGTSDQETQYF.

The CDR3 region is CASSQEWWGGYEQYF. CDR3 DNA sequence: TGTGCCAGCAGCCAAGAATGGTGGGGGGGCTACGAGCAGTACTTC. The V gene is TRBV4-2, the J gene TRBJ2-7, with 7 bases lining up with TRBD2. Per the germline V gene, CDR1 is LGHNA and CDR2 is YNFKEQ. The J segment lost 3 bases and the V segment lost 0 bases, leaving 5 bases of the junction unmatched. The CDR3 is made up of 15 amino acids.

A note on this clone: Within the sample, other DNA sequences also encode this same CDR3. The rearrangement links TRBV29-1 to TRBJ1-6; TRBD1 aligns across 7 bases. The CDR3 is 13 residues long. Losses at the gene ends were 5 bases for V and 7 bases for J; bases not matched to a gene: 5. Looked up from germline, CDR1 is SQVTM and CDR2 is ANQGSEA. The CDR3 spells CSVRDRVNSPLHF. In DNA, the CDR3 is TGCAGCGTTCGGGACAGAGTAAATTCACCCCTCCACTTT.

The chain is built from TRBV24-1 and TRBJ1-3; D is uncertain. The CDR3 length is 13 residues. Looked up from germline, CDR1 is KGHDR and CDR2 is SFDVKD. Deletions cut 6 bases from V and 4 bases from J, with 9 bases between. Written as DNA, the CDR3 is TGTGCCACCAGTTCGGCGGGCGGAAACACCATATATTTT. This codes for CATSSAGGNTIYF.

The genes are TRBV12-3 or TRBV12-4 and TRBJ2-7; TRBD1 is a possible D gene (6 bases). CDR3 length: 11 residues. V was pared by 7 bases and J by 8 bases, with 12 bases between. CDR3 protein: CASMDGGKQYF. In DNA form, the CDR3 reads TGTGCCAGCATGGATGGGGGCAAGCAGTACTTC.